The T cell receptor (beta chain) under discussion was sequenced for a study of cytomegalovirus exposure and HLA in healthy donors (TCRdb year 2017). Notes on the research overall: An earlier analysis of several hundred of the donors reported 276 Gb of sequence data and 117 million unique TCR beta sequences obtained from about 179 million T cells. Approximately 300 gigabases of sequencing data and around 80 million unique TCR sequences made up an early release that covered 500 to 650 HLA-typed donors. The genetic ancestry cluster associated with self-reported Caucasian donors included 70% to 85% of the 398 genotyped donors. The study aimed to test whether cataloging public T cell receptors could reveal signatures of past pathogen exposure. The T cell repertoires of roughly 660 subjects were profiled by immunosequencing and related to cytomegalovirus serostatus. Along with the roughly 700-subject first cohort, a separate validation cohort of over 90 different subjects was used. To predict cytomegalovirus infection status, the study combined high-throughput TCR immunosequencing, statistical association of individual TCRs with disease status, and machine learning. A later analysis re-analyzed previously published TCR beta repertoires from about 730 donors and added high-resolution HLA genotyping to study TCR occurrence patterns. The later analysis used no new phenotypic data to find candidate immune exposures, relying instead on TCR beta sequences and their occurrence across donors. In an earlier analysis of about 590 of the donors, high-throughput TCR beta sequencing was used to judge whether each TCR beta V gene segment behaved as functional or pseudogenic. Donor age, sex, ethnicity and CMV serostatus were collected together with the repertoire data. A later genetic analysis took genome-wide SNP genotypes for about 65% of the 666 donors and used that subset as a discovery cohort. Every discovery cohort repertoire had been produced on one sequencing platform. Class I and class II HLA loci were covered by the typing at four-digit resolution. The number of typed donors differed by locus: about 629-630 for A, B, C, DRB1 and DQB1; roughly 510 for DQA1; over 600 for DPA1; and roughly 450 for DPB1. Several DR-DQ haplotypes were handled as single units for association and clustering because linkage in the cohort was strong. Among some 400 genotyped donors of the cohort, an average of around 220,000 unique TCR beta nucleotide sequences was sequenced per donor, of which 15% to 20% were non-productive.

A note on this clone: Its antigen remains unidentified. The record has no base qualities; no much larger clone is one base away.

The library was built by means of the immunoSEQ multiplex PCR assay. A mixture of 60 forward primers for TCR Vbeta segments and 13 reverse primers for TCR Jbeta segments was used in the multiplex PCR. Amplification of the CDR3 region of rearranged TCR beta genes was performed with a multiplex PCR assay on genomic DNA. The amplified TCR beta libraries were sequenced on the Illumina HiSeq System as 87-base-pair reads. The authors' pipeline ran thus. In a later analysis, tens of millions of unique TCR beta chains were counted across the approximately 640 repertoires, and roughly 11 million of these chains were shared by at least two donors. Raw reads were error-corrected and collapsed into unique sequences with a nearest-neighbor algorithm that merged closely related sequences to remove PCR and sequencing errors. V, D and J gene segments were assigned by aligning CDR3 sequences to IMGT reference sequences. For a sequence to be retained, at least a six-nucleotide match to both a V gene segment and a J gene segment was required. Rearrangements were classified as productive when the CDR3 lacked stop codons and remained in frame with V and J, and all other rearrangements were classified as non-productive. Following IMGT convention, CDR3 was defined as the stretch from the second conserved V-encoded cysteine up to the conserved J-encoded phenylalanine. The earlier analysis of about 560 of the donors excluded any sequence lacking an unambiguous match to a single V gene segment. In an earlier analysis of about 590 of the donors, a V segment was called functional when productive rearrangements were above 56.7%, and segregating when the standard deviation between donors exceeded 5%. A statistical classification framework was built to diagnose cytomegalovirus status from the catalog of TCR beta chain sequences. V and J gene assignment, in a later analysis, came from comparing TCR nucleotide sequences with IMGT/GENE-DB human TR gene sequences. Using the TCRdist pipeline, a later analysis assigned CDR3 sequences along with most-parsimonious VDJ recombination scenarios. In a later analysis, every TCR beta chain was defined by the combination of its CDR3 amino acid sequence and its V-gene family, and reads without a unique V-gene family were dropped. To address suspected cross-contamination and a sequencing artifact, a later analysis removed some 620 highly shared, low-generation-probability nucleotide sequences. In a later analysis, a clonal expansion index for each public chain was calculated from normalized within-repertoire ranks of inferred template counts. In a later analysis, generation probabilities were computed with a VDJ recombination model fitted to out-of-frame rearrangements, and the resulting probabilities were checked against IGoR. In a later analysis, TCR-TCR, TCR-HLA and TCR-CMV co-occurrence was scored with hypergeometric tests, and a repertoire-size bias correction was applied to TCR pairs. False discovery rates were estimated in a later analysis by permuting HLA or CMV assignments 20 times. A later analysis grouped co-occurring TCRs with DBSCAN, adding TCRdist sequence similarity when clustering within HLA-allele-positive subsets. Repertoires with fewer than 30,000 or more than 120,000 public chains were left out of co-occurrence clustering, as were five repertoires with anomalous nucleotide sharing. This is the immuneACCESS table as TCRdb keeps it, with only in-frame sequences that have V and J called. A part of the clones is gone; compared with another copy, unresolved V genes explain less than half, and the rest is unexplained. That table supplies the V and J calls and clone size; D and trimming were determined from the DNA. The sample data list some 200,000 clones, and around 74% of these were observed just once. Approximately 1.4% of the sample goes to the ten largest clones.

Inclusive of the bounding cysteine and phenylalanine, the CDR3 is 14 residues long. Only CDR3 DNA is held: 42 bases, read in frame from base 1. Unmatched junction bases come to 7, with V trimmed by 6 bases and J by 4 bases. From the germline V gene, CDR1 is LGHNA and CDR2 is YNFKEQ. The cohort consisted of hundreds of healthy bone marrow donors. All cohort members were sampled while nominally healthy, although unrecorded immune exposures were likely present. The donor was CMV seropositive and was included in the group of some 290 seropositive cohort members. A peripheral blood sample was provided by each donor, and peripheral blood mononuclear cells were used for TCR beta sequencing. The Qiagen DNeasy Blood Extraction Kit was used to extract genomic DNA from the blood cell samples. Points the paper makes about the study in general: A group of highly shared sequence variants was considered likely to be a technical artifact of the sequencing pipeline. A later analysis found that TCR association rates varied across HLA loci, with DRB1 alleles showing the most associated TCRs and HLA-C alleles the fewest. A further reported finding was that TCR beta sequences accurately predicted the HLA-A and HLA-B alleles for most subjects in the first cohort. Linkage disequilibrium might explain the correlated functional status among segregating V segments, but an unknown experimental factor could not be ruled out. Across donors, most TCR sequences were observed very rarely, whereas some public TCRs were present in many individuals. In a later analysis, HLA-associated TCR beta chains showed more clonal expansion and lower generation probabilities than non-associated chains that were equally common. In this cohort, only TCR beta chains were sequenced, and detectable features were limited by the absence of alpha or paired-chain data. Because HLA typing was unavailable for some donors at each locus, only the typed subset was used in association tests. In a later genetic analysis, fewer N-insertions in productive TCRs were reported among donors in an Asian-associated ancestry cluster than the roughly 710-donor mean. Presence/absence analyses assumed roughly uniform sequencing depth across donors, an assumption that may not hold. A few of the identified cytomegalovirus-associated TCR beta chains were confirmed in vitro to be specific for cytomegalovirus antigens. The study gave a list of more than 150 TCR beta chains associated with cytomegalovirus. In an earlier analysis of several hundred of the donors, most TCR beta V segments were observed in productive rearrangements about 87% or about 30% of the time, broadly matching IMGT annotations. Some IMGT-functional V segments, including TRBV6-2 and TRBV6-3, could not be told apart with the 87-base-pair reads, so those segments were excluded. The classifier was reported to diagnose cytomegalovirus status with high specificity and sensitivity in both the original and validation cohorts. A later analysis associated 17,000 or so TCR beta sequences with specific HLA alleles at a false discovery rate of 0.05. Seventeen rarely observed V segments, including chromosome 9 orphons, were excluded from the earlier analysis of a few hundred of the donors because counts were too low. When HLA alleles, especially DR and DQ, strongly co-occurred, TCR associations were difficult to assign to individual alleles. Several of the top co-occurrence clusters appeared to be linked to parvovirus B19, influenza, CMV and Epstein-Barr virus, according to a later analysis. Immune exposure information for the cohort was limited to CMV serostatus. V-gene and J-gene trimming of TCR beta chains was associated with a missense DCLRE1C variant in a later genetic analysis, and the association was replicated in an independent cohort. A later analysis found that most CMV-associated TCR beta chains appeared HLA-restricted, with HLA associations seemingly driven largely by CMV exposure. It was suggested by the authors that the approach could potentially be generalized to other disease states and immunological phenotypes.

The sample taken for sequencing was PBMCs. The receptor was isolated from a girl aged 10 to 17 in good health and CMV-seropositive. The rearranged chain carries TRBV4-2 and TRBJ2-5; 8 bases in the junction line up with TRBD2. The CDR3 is CASSYGGVGETQYF. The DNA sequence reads TGTGCCAGCAGTTACGGGGGGGTGGGAGAGACCCAGTACTTC.